This T cell receptor (beta chain) comes out of a study of CD8 T cells in Susac syndrome. Isolation of CD8+ and CD4+ T cells was performed negatively, whereas enrichment of TEMRA cells was done by FACS. RNA in amounts of roughly 0.45 to 1 ug was reverse transcribed with random hexamers. By means of immunoSEQ multiplex PCR, TCR beta CDR3 spanning 54 Vbeta and 13 Jbeta underwent amplification. TCRdb processed the immunoSEQ multiplex PCR reads anew with MiXCR; each CDR3 protein has one entry. This sample has 160,000 or so distinct CDR3 sequences, with about 93% found just once. The CDR3 spans 15 residues. Germline-derived CDR1 and CDR2 are LGHNA and YNFKEQ. The V gene end was trimmed by 3 bases and the J gene end by 4 bases; junction bases not matched to a gene: 4. Regarding the study as a whole: As the study acknowledged, the number of individuals who were part of its TCR sequencing and HLA analysis was relatively small.

Remarks on this clonotype: Antigen unknown.

What was sequenced was CD4+ T cells from PBMCs. This sequence was found in a human donor in good health. The chain links TRBV4-2 to TRBJ2-3; 10 bases are a match to TRBD2. Here the CDR3 reads CASSHRAGGADTQYF. The CDR3 bases are TGTGCCAGCAGCCACAGAGCGGGGGGGGCAGATACGCAGTATTTT.